This T cell receptor (beta chain) came from a study of blood T cell repertoires in COVID-19. V was pared by 7 bases and J by 3 bases, with 17 bases between. This CDR3 has 15 amino acids. The germline V gene has CDR1 LNHDA and CDR2 SQIVND (reference sequence). Source study methods: For nucleated cells, counts were estimated from reference gene primer amplification. This table comes from immunoSEQ multiplex PCR, and its TCRdb copy is limited to in-frame clones, with some not included. D and trimming come from the DNA, and the V and J calls and clone size come from that table. The sample consists of over 150,000 clones, 60% to 85% of them appearing once.

The sequenced sample was peripheral blood. The TCR originated in an older man with acute or convalescent COVID-19. The J gene is TRBJ2-3, the V gene TRBV19; possibly TRBD1 for D (7 bases). CDR3 region: CASTDGGGGTDTQYF. The CDR3 DNA follows: TGTGCCAGTACGGATGGAGGGGGCGGAACAGATACGCAGTATTTT.